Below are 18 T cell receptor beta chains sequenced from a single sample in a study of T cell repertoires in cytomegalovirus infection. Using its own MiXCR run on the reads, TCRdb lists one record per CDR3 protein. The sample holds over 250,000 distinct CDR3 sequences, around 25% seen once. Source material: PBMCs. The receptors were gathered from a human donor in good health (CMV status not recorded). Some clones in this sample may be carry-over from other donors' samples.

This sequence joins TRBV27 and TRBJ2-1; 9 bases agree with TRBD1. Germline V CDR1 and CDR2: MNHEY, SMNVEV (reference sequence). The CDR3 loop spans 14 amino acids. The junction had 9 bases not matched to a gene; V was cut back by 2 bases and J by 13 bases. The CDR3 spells CASSLGQGFVSQFF. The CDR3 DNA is TGTGCCAGCAGTTTAGGACAGGGGTTCGTCAGCCAGTTCTTC.

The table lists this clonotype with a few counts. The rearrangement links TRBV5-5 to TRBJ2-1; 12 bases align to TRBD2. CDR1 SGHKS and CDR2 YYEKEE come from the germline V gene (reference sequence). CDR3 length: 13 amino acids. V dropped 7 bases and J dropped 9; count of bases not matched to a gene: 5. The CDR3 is CASCASGRVEQFF. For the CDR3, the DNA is TGTGCCAGCTGTGCTAGCGGGAGGGTTGAGCAGTTCTTC.

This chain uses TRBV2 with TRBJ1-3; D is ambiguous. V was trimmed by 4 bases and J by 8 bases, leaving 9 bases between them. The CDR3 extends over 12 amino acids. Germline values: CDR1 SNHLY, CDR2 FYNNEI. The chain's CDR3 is CASSVREHTIYF. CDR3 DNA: TGTGCCAGCAGTGTCCGCGAGCACACCATATATTTT.

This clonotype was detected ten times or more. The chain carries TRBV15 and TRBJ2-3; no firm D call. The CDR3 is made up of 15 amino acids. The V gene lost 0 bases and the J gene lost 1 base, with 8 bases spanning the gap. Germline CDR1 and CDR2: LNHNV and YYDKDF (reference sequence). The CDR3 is CATSRDPTGTDTQYF. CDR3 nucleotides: TGTGCCACCAGCAGAGATCCCACCGGCACAGATACGCAGTATTTT.

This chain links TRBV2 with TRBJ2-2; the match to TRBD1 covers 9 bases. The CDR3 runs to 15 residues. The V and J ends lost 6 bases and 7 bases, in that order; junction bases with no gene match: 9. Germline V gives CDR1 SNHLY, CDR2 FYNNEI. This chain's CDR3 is CASSRRDRVDGELFF. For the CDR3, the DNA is TGTGCCAGCAGCCGCCGGGACAGGGTCGACGGGGAGCTGTTTTTT. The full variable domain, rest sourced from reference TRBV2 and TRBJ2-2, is EPEVTQTPSHQVTQMGQEVILRCVPISNHLYFYWYRQILGQKVEFLVSFYNNEISEKSEIFDDQFSVERPDGSNFTLKIRSTKLEDSAMYFCASSRRDRVDGELFFGEGSRLTVL.

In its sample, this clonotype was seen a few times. This CDR3 is CASSQEGETQYF. The CDR3 coding sequence is TGTGCCAGCAGCCAGGAGGGGGAGACCCAGTACTTC. The chain employs TRBV27 and TRBJ2-5; maybe TRBD2 (6 bases). V lost 6 bases and J lost 5, with 10 bases in between. The CDR3 has 12 amino acids. Germline CDR1 MNHEY, CDR2 SMNVEV (reference sequence).

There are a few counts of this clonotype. In DNA, the CDR3 is TGTGCCAGCCGGGTTAAAATCGGGACTAGCGGGAGGAGCACCTACAATGAGCAGTTCTTC. Translation: CASRVKIGTSGRSTYNEQFF. The rearrangement uses TRBV7-9 and TRBJ2-1; 15 bases are a match to TRBD2. CDR1 and CDR2 (germline): SEHNR, FQNEAQ (reference sequence). The CDR3 length is 20 residues. V trimming: 8 bases; J trimming: 2 bases; junction bases outside the gene matches: 16.

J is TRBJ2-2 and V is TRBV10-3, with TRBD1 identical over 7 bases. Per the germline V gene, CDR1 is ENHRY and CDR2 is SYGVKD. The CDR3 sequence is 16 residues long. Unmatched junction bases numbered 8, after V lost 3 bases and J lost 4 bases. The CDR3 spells CAISDPTGRGTGELFF. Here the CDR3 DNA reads TGTGCCATCAGTGACCCGACAGGGAGAGGCACCGGGGAGCTGTTTTTT.

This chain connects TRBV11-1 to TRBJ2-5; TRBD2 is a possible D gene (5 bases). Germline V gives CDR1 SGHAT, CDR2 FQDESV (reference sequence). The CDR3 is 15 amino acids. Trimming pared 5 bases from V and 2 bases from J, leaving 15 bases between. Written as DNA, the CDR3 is TGTGCCAGCAGCCAACAACTAGGCGAACAAGAGACCCAGTACTTC. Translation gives CASSQQLGEQETQYF.

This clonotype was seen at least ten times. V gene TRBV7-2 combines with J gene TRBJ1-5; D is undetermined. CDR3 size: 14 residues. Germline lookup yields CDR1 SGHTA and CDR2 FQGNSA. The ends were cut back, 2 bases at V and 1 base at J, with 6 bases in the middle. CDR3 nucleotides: TGTGCCAGCAGCTTAATTGGGAGCAATCAGCCCCAGCATTTT. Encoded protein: CASSLIGSNQPQHF.

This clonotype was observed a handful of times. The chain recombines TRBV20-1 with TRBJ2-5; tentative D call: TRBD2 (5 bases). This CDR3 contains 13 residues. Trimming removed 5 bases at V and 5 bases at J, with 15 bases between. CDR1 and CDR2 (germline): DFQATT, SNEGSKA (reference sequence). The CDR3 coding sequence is TGCAGTGCTGGAGGTTTTCTTTCGGAGACCCAGTACTTC. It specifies CSAGGFLSETQYF.

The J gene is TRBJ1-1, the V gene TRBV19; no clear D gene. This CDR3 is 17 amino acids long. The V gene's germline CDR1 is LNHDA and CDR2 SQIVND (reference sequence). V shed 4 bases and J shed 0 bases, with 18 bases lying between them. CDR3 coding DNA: TGTGCCAGTAGTAACCCCCAGGTTTCACTAGTGAACACTGAAGCTTTCTTT. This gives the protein CASSNPQVSLVNTEAFF.

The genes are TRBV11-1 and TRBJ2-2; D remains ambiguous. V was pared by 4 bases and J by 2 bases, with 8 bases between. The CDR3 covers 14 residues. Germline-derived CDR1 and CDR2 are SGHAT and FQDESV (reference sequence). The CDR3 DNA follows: TGTGCCAGCAGCTCCGGGCCTAACACCGGGGAGCTGTTTTTT. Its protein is CASSSGPNTGELFF.

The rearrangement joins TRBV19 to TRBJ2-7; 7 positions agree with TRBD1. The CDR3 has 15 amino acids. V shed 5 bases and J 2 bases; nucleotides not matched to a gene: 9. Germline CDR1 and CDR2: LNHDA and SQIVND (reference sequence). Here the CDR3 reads CASSQTGTATYEQYF. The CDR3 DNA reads TGTGCCAGTAGTCAAACCGGGACAGCTACCTACGAGCAGTACTTC.

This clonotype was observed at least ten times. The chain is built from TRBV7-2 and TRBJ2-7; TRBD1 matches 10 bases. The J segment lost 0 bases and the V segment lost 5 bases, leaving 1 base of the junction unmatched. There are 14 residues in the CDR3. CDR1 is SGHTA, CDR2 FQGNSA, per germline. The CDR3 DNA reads TGTGCCAGCAGCGGACAGGGGGGCTCCTACGAGCAGTACTTC. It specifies CASSGQGGSYEQYF.

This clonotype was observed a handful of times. CDR3 sequence: CSVEFETDTQYF. Here the CDR3 DNA reads TGCAGCGTTGAATTCGAGACAGATACGCAGTATTTT. The chain couples TRBV29-1 to TRBJ2-3; unclear D gene. There are 12 residues in the CDR3. Per germline, CDR1 SQVTM and CDR2 ANQGSEA. Between the trimmed V and J ends, which lost 2 bases and 3 bases, there was a span of 6 bases.

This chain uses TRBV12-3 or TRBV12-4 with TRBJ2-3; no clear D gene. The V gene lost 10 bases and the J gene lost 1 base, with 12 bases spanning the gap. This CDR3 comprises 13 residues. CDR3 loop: CATKIWGTDTQYF. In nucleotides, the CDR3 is TGTGCCACCAAAATCTGGGGCACAGATACGCAGTATTTT.

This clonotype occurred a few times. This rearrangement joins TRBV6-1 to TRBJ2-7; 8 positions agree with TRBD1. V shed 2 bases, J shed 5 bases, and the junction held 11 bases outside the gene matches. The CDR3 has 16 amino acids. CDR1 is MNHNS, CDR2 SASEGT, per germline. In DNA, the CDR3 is TGTGCCAGCAGTGAATTTCAGCGGACAGGGATCGACGAGCAGTACTTC. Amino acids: CASSEFQRTGIDEQYF.